Below, 13 T cell receptor beta chains from the same sample are listed, as sequenced in a study of blood T cell repertoires in COVID-19. Assay used: immunoSEQ multiplex PCR; TCRdb lists only in-frame clones, some missing. The sample consists of 110,000 to 150,000 clones, over 75% of them appearing once. The specimen sequenced was peripheral blood. These receptors were taken from a human donor in a cohort sampled during active COVID-19.

The chain recombines TRBV18 with TRBJ2-1; TRBD2 might be the D (6 bases). Per the germline V gene, CDR1 is KGHSH and CDR2 is LQKENI. V was clipped by 3 bases and J by 10 bases, with 13 bases between them. The CDR3 runs 13 residues. DNA for the CDR3: TGTGCCAGCTCACCTTCCGGGCTAGCGGAGCAGTTCTTC. It codes for CASSPSGLAEQFF.

The genes are TRBV6-2 or TRBV6-3 and TRBJ1-1, with 9 bases fitting TRBD1. The CDR3 sequence is 14 residues long. Trimming removed 0 bases from V and 8 bases from J; junction bases left unmatched: 4. The germline V gene has CDR1 MNHEY and CDR2 SVGEGT. The CDR3 protein is CASSYSRDRAEAFF. In DNA form, the CDR3 reads TGTGCCAGCAGTTACTCGAGGGACAGGGCAGAAGCTTTCTTT.

V usage is TRBV2 and J usage is TRBJ1-5; the D is unclear. The CDR3 has 14 residues. CDR1 and CDR2 (germline): SNHLY, FYNNEI. Trimming stripped 1 base from V and 2 bases from J, with 6 bases between. The CDR3 bases are TGTGCCAGCAGTGAAGGCTATGGCAATCAGCCCCAGCATTTT. Translation: CASSEGYGNQPQHF.

The chain is built from TRBV7-2 and TRBJ2-5, with 7 bases identical to TRBD2. The CDR3 extends over 15 amino acids. CDR1 and CDR2 from the germline V gene are SGHTA and FQGNSA. The V gene end was trimmed by 4 bases and the J gene end by 5 bases; junction bases not matched to a gene: 10. Here the CDR3 reads CASSSRRGAGETQYF. The CDR3 bases are TGTGCCAGCAGCTCCCGACGGGGAGCGGGGGAGACCCAGTACTTC.

The V and J genes are TRBV5-6 and TRBJ2-5, with TRBD2 identical over 8 bases. The J segment lost 2 bases and the V segment lost 0 bases, leaving 15 bases of the junction unmatched. The germline gives CDR1 SGHDT, CDR2 YYEEEE. This CDR3 contains 19 residues. The DNA of the CDR3 is TGTGCCAGCAGCTTGGTGGAGACTAGCGCCCTTGGGGGGCAAGAGACCCAGTACTTC. Amino acid sequence: CASSLVETSALGGQETQYF.

The gene calls are TRBV12-3 or TRBV12-4 and TRBJ1-1, with a weak D call TRBD1 (5 bases). The CDR3 consists of 13 residues. V gave up 0 bases and J gave up 10 bases, with 12 bases separating them. CDR3: CASSLASGGGAFF. CDR3 coding DNA: TGTGCCAGCAGTTTAGCCAGTGGGGGGGGAGCTTTCTTT.

This chain's CDR3 is CASSFSTGAYNEQFF. The CDR3 nucleotides read TGTGCCAGCAGCTTTTCGACAGGGGCTTACAATGAGCAGTTCTTC. V gene TRBV5-8 combines with J gene TRBJ2-1; 8 bases match TRBD1. V lost 2 bases to trimming and J lost 4 bases; unmatched junction nucleotides: 5. The germline V gene encodes CDR1 SGHTS and CDR2 YDEGEE. This CDR3 has 15 amino acids.

The chain is built from TRBV12-3 or TRBV12-4 and TRBJ1-2, with D unresolved. V was shortened by 6 bases and J by 6 bases, with 11 bases between the two germline ends. This CDR3 comprises 12 residues. Here the CDR3 reads CASSQNKDGYTF. The CDR3, as DNA: TGTGCCAGCAGCCAGAATAAAGATGGCTACACCTTC.

This chain links TRBV5-4 with TRBJ2-1, with 10 bases that match TRBD2. CDR3 size: 17 residues. The germline V gene has CDR1 SGHNT and CDR2 YYREEE (reference sequence). V was pared by 0 bases and J by 5 bases, with 8 bases of the junction left unmatched. The CDR3: CASSLAPLAGANNEQFF. DNA of the CDR3: TGTGCCAGCAGCTTGGCCCCCCTAGCGGGGGCCAACAATGAGCAGTTCTTC.

The CDR3 DNA sequence: TGTGCCAGTAGTATGAGGGGGATAGGACAGCCCCAGCATTTT. Its translation: CASSMRGIGQPQHF. The chain carries TRBV19 and TRBJ1-5; perhaps TRBD1 as D (6 bases). The V and J ends lost 3 bases and 7 bases respectively, with 13 bases between them. The germline CDR1 and CDR2 sequences are LNHDA and SQIVND (reference sequence). This CDR3 region has 14 residues.

The CDR3 DNA is TGTGCCAGCAGTGCGAACCCTCCCAGGGGGCGGTCTGGAAACACCATATATTTT. Protein product: CASSANPPRGRSGNTIYF. The chain is built from TRBV27 and TRBJ1-3, with 8 bases fitting TRBD1. The CDR3 is 18 residues long. Looked up from germline, CDR1 is MNHEY and CDR2 is SMNVEV (reference sequence). V lost 5 bases, J lost 1 base, and 13 bases stayed unmatched.

The chain links TRBV13 to TRBJ1-1, with D possibly TRBD1 on 6 matching bases. V lost 4 bases, J lost 9 bases, and 18 bases lay in between. Germline values: CDR1 PRHDT, CDR2 FYEKMQ (reference sequence). CDR3 length equals 14 residues. CDR3 nucleotides: TGTGCCAGCAGCTCCCGACAGGAATCCCCGAAAGCTTTCTTT. Protein: CASSSRQESPKAFF.

For the CDR3, the DNA is TGTGCCAGCAGTTTGGGGGGGCGCGGCTACACCTTC. As protein: CASSLGGRGYTF. The chain recombines TRBV12-3 or TRBV12-4 with TRBJ1-2; maybe TRBD1 (6 bases). This CDR3 spans 12 amino acids. V gave up 3 bases and J gave up 8 bases, with 10 bases separating them.